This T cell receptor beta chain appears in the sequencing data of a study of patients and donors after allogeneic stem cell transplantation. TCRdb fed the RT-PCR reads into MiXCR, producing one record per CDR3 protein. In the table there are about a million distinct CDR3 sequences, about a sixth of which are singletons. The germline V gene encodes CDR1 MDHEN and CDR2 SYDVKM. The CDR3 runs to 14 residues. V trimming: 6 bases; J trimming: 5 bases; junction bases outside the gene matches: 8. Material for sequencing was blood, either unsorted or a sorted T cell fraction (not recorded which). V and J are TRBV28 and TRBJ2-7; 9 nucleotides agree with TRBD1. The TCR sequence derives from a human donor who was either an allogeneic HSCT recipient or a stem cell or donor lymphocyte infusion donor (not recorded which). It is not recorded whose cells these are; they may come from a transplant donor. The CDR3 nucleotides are TGTGCCAGCAGCCCCCCGGGACAGGGTAACGAGCAGTACTTC. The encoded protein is CASSPPGQGNEQYF. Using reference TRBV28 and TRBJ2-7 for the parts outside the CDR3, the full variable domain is DVKVTQSSRYLVKRTGEKVFLECVQDMDHENMFWYRQDPGLGLRLIYFSYDVKMKEKGDIPEGYSVSREKKERFSLILESASTNQTSMYLCASSPPGQGNEQYFGPGTRLTVT.